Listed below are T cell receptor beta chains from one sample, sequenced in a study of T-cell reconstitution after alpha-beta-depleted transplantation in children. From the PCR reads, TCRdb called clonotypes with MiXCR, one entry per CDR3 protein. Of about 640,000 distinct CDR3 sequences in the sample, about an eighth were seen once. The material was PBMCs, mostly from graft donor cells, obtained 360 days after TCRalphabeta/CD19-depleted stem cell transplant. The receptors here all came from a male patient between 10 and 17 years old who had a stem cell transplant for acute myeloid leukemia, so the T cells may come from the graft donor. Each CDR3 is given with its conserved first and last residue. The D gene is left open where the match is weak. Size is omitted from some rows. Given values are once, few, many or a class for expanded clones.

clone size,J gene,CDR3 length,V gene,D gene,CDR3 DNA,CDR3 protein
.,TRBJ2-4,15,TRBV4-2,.,TGTGCCAGCAGCCAAGGGGTAAACCTCCAAAACATTCAGTACTTC,CASSQGVNLQNIQYF
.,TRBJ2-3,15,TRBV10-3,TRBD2,TGTGCCATCAAGTTAGCGGGAGATCCCACAGATACGCAGTATTTT,CAIKLAGDPTDTQYF
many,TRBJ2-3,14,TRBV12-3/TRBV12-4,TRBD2,TGTGCCAGCAGTTTTGAGGGAGGGGCAGATACGCAGTATTTT,CASSFEGGADTQYF
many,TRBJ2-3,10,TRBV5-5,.,TGTGCCAGCATCAAGGATACGCAGTATTTT,CASIKDTQYF
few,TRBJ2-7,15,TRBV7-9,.,TGTGCCAGCAGCTTAGTTAGGGCTATCTCCTACGAGCAGTACTTC,CASSLVRAISYEQYF
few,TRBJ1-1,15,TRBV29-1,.,TGCAGCGTTACGTGGGGGGGGGCGGAGAACACTGAAGCTTTCTTT,CSVTWGGAENTEAFF
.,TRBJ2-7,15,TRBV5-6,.,TGTGCCAGCAGCAGAGGACAGTTTGTTCGGGACGAGCAGTACTTC,CASSRGQFVRDEQYF
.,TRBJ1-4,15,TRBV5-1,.,TGCGCCAGCCGAATCGTCGGAGCAACTAATGAAAAACTGTTTTTT,CASRIVGATNEKLFF
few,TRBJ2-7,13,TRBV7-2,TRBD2,TGTGCCAGCAGCCCCCGGGGAGGGCTCGAGCAGTACTTC,CASSPRGGLEQYF
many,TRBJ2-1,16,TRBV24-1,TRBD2,TGTGCCACCAGTCGGACTAGCTTGAGCTCCTACAATGAGCAGTTCTTC,CATSRTSLSSYNEQFF
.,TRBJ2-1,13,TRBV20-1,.,TGCAGTGCTGTGATCCTAGGGCCAGGGGAGCAGTTCTTC,CSAVILGPGEQFF
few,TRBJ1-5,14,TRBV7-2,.,TGTGCCAGCAGCTTAATTTCACCGAATCAGCCCCAGCATTTT,CASSLISPNQPQHF
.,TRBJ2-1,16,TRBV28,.,TGTGCCACCGTCGGCGGGATACCTCCCTGGAGCAATGAGCAGTTCTTC,CATVGGIPPWSNEQFF
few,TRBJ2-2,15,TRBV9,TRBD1,TGTGCCAGCAGCGCGGGACAGGGAGCGATCGGGGAGCTGTTTTTT,CASSAGQGAIGELFF
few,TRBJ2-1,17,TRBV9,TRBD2,TGTGCCAGCAGCGTAGTTTCGGGAGGGCCCTCCTACAATGAGCAGTTCTTC,CASSVVSGGPSYNEQFF
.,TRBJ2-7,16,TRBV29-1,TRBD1,TGCAGCGTTGGGACAAGAATAGGGACAGGGCCCTACGAGCAGTACTTC,CSVGTRIGTGPYEQYF
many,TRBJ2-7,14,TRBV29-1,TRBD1,TGCAGCGTTGATACAACAGGGGGAGTTGACGAGCAGTACTTC,CSVDTTGGVDEQYF
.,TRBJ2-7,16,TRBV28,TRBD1,TGTGCCAGCAGTCCATATCCGGGACAGGGGGCTAAAGAGCAGTACTTC,CASSPYPGQGAKEQYF
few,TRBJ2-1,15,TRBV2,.,TGTGCCAGCAGGGGGGGGGGGCTATCCCGGGATGAGCAGTTCTTC,CASRGGGLSRDEQFF
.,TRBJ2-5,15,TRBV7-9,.,TGTGCCAGCAGCTTAGAGGAGGGTTGGCAAGAGACCCAGTACTTC,CASSLEEGWQETQYF
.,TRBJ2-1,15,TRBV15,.,TGTGCCACCAGCAGAGAAGCTAGCGTCGACAATGAGCAGTTCTTC,CATSREASVDNEQFF
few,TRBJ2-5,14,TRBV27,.,TGTGCCAGCAGTCTACCCGGGGCCCAAGAGACCCAGTACTTC,CASSLPGAQETQYF
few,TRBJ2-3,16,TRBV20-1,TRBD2,TGCAGTGCTCTATCCGGGACTAGCGGGAGAACAGATACGCAGTATTTT,CSALSGTSGRTDTQYF
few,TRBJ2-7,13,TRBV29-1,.,TGCAGCGTTGGTTCCGTAGTGGGAGGCGAGCAGTACTTC,CSVGSVVGGEQYF
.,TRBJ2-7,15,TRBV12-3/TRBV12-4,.,TGTGCCAGCAGTTTAGTCATGGGGGCCAGCTACGAGCAGTACTTC,CASSLVMGASYEQYF
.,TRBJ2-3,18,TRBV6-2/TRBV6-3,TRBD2,TGTGCCTCTACGGGAACCGGACTAGCGGGTCTATTTGCAGATACGCAGTATTTT,CASTGTGLAGLFADTQYF
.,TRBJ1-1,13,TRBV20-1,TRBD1,TGCAGTGCCCAGGACAGGGAGGACACTGAAGCTTTCTTT,CSAQDREDTEAFF
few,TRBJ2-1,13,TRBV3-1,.,TGTGCCAGCAGCCCTTGGACAGAGTATGAGCAGTTCTTC,CASSPWTEYEQFF
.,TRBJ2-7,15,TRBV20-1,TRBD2,TGCAGTGCTAGACCCCCCGGGACTAGCGAGTACGAGCAGTACTTC,CSARPPGTSEYEQYF
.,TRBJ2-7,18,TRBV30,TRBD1,TGTGCCTGGAGTGTGACAGGGGGCATGGTGTCCAGCTCCTACGAGCAGTACTTC,CAWSVTGGMVSSSYEQYF
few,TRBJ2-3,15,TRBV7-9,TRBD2,TGTGCCTCCGGACCGCTAGCGGGAGGAGGAGATACGCAGTATTTT,CASGPLAGGGDTQYF
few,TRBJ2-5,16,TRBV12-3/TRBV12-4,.,TGTGCCAGCAGTTTAGTTGGGGGCAGGGGAGTCGAGACCCAGTACTTC,CASSLVGGRGVETQYF
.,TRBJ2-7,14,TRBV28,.,TGTGCCAGCAGGATATGGGACGGTACCTACGAGCAGTACTTC,CASRIWDGTYEQYF
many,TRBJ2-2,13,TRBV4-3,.,TGCGCCAGCAGCCAAACCAACACCGGGGAGCTGTTTTTT,CASSQTNTGELFF
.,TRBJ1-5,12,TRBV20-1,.,TGCAGTGCTCTCGGGGGAAAGGGAGCCCAGCATTTT,CSALGGKGAQHF
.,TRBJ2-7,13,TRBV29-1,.,TGCAGCGTCGCCGGGACTGACATCTACGAGCAGTACTTC,CSVAGTDIYEQYF
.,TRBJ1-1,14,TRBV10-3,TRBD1,TGTGCCATCAGGGGGACAGGGATGAACACTGAAGCTTTCTTT,CAIRGTGMNTEAFF
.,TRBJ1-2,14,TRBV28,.,TGTGCCAGCAGTTTACACGGAGGACGTGGAGGCTACACCTTC,CASSLHGGRGGYTF
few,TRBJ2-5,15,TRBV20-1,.,TGCAGTGCTAGTGGCCCAGGGGGGGGTCAAGAGACCCAGTACTTC,CSASGPGGGQETQYF
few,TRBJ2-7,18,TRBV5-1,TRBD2,TGCGCCAGCAGCTTCGGACTAGCGGGAGGGCCCTCCTCCTACGAGCAGTACTTC,CASSFGLAGGPSSYEQYF
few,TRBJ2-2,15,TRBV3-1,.,TGTGCCAGCAGCCAAGAGTTGGTAGTTACCGGGGAGCTGTTTTTT,CASSQELVVTGELFF
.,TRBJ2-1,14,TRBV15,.,TGTGCCACCAGCGAGATTGTGGGCCTCAATGAGCAGTTCTTC,CATSEIVGLNEQFF
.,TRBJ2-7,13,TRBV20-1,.,TGCAGTGCTAGTCGGCAGGGTCCCTACGAGCAGTACTTC,CSASRQGPYEQYF
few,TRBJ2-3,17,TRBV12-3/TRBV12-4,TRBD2,TGTGCCAGCAGTTCGCGGACTAGCGGGAGGGCCAGAGATACGCAGTATTTT,CASSSRTSGRARDTQYF
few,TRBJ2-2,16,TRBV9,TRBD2,TGTGCCAGCAGCCCCACTAGCGGGATTAACACCGGGGAGCTGTTTTTT,CASSPTSGINTGELFF
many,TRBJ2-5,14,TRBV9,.,TGTGCCAGCAGCGTAGTAGGTAGCCAAGAGACCCAGTACTTC,CASSVVGSQETQYF